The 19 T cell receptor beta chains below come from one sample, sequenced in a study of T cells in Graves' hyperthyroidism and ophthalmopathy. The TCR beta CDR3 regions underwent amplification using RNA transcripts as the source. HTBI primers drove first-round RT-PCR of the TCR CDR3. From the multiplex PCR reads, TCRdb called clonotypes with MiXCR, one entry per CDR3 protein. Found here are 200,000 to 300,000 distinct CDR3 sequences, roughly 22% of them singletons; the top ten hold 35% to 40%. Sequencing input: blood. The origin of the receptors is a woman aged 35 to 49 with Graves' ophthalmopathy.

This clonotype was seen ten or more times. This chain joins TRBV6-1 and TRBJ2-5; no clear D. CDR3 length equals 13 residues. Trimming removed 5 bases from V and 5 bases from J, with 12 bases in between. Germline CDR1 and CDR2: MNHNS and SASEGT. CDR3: CASSQWVEETQYF. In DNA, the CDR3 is TGTGCCAGCAGTCAATGGGTGGAGGAGACCCAGTACTTC.

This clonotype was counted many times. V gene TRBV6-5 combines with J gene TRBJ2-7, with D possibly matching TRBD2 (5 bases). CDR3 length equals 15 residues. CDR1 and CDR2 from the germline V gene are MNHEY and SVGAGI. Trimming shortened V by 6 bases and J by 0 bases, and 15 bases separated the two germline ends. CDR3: CASRLDYRSSYEQYF. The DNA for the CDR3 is TGTGCCAGCAGACTCGACTACCGAAGCTCCTACGAGCAGTACTTC.

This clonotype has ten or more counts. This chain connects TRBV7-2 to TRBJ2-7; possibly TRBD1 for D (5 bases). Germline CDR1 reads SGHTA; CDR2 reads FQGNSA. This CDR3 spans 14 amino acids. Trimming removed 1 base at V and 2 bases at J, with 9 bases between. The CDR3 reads CASSLVQGAYEQYF. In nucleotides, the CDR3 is TGTGCCAGCAGCTTAGTCCAGGGTGCCTACGAGCAGTACTTC.

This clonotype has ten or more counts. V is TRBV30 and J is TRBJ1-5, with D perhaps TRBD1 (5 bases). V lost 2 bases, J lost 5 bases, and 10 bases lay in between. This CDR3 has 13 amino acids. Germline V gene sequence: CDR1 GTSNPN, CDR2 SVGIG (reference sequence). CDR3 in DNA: TGTGCCTGGAGTTCAGACAGTTATCAGCCCCAGCATTTT. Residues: CAWSSDSYQPQHF.

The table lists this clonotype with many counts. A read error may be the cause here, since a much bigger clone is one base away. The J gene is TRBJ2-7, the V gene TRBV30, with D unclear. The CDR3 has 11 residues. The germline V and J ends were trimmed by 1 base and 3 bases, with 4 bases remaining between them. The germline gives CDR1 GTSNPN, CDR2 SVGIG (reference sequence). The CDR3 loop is CAWSEVYEQYF. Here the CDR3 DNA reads TGTGCCTGGAGTGAGGTCTACGAGCAGTACTTC. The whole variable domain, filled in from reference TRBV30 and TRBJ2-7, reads SQTIHQWPATLVQPVGSPLSLECTVEGTSNPNLYWYRQAAGRGLQLLFYSVGIGQISSEVPQNLSASRPQDRQFILSSKKLLLSDSGFYLCAWSEVYEQYFGPGTRLTVT.

The CDR3 region has the DNA TGTGCCAGCGTAAGGCTTCCCGGGGGGCAGCCCCAGCATTTT. This codes for CASVRLPGGQPQHF. This chain joins TRBV6-1 and TRBJ1-5; D perhaps matches TRBD1 (5 bases). From germline, CDR1 is MNHNS and CDR2 SASEGT. The V gene lost 8 bases and the J gene lost 7 bases, with 18 bases spanning the gap. The CDR3 is made up of 14 amino acids.

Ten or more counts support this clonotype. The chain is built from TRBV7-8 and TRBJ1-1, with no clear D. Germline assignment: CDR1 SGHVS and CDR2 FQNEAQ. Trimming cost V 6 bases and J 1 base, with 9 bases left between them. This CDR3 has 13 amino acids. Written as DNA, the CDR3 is TGTGCCAGCAGTCAGGACTCGAACACTGAAGCTTTCTTT. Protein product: CASSQDSNTEAFF.

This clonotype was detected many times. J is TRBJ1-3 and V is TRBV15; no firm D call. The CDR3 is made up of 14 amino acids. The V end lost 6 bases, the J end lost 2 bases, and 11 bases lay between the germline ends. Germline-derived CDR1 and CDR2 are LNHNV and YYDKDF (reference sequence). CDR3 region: CATRQDLTGNTIYF. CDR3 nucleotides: TGTGCCACCAGGCAGGACCTTACTGGAAACACCATATATTTT. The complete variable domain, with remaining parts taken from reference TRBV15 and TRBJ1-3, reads DAMVIQNPRYQVTQFGKPVTLSCSQTLNHNVMYWYQQKSSQAPKLLFHYYDKDFNNEADTPDNFQSRRPNTSFCFLDIRSPGLGDTAMYLCATRQDLTGNTIYFGEGSWLTVV.

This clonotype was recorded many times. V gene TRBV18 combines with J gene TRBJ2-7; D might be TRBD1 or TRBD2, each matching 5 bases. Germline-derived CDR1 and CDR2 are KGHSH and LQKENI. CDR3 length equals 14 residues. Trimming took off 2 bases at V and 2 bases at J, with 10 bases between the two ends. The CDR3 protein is CASSPIPGPYEQYF. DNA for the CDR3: TGTGCCAGCTCACCAATCCCGGGACCCTACGAGCAGTACTTC.

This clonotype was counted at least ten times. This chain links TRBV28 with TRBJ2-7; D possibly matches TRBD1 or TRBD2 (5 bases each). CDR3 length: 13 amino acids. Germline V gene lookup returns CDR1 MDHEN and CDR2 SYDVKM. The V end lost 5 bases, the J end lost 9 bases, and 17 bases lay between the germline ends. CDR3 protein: CASSGGTAGGQYF. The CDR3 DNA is TGTGCCAGCAGTGGGGGAACTGCCGGTGGGCAGTACTTC.

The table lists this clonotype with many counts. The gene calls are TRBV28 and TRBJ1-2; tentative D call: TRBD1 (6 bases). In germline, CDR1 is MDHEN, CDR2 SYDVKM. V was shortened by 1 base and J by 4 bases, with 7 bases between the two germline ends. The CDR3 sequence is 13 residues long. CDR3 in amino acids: CASSLLGGYGYTF. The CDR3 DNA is TGTGCCAGCAGTTTATTAGGGGGCTATGGCTACACCTTC.

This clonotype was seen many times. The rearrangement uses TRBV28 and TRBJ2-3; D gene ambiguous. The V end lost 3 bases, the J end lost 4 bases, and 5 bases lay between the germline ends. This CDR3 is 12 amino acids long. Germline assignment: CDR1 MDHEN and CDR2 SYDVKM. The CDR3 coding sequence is TGTGCCAGCAGTTTTGGCGCAGATACGCAGTATTTT. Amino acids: CASSFGADTQYF.

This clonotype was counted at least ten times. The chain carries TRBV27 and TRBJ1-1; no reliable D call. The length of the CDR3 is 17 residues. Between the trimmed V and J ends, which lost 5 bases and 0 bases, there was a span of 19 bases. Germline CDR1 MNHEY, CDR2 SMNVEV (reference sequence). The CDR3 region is CASSPLPGRSMNTEAFF. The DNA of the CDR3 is TGTGCCAGCAGTCCCCTTCCTGGGAGGAGCATGAACACTGAAGCTTTCTTT.

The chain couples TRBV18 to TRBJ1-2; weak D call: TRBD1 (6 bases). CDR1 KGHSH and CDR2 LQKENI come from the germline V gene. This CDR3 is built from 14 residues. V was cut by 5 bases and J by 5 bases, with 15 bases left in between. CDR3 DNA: TGTGCCAGCTCAGCGGACAGATTCGGGTATGGCTACACCTTC. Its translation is CASSADRFGYGYTF.

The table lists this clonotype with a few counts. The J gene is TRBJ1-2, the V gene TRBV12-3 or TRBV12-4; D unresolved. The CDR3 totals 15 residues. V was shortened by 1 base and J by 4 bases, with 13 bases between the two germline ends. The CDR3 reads CASSLEVAVGYGYTF. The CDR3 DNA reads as TGTGCCAGCAGTTTAGAGGTAGCAGTGGGCTATGGCTACACCTTC.

The CDR3 loop reads CASSLRGSATYEQYF. CDR3 in DNA: TGTGCCAGCAGCTTACGTGGCAGCGCAACCTACGAGCAGTACTTC. V gene TRBV7-2 combines with J gene TRBJ2-7; no clear D. CDR1 is SGHTA, CDR2 FQGNSA, per germline. The V end lost 2 bases, the J end lost 2 bases, and 13 bases lay between the germline ends. The CDR3 spans 15 residues.

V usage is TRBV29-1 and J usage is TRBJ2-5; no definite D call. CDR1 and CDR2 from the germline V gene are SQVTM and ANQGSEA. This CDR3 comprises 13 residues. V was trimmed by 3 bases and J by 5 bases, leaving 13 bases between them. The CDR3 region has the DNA TGCAGCGTTGAGAGCAGACTGGGGGAGACCCAGTACTTC. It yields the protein CSVESRLGETQYF.

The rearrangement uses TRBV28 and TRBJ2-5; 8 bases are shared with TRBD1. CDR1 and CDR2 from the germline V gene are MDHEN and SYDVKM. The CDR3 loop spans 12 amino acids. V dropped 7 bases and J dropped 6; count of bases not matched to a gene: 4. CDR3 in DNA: TGTGCCAGCAATACAGGGGGGAAGACCCAGTACTTC. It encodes CASNTGGKTQYF.

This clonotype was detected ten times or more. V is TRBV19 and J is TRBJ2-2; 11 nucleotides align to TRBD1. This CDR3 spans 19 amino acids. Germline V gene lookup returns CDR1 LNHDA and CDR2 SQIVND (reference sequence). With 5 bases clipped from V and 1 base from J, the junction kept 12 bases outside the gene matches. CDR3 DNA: TGTGCCAGTAGTTCTCGGACAGGGGGCGCAGGCCAGAACACCGGGGAGCTGTTTTTT. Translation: CASSSRTGGAGQNTGELFF.